This is a list of T cell receptor beta chains from one sample in a study of identical twins. Each CDR3 protein is one row after TCRdb ran MiXCR on the 5' RACE reads. The sample holds 400,000 to 600,000 distinct CDR3 sequences, about 20% seen once. The data also belong to a second study, concerning yellow fever vaccine responses in identical twins.

The specimen sequenced was CD4+ T cells sorted from blood. These TCRs come from a young woman in good health. Each CDR3 is given with its conserved first and last residue.

V	J	CDR3
TRBV2	TRBJ2-3	CASKLASDTQYF
TRBV10-2	TRBJ2-4	CASSSGQVYVNIQYF
TRBV7-9	TRBJ1-4	CASSQNMAVVNEKLFF
TRBV10-3	TRBJ2-5	CAISEIGTSAETQYF
TRBV12-3/TRBV12-4	TRBJ2-7	CASSLEAGDEQYF
TRBV14	TRBJ2-2	CASSHEVTDGTGELFF
TRBV24-1	TRBJ2-1	CATSDSPIVDEQFF
TRBV5-1	TRBJ2-5	CASRGLQETQYF
TRBV25-1	TRBJ2-5	CASSALDRDQETQYF
TRBV5-6	TRBJ2-3	CASSSGYTGGGSEDTQYF
TRBV7-2	TRBJ2-3	CASSLAKQHTQYF
TRBV7-2	TRBJ2-7	CASSSDLGAWNEQYF
TRBV9	TRBJ2-3	CASSVERGYDTQYF
TRBV28	TRBJ2-1	CASRRTSGSSSYNEQFF
TRBV27	TRBJ2-5	CASKPYGTGQETQYF
TRBV18	TRBJ2-7	CASSPWDSQPYEQYF
TRBV29-1	TRBJ2-3	CSVENLRGDTQYF
TRBV12-3/TRBV12-4	TRBJ2-7	CASSSWDRGSEQYF
TRBV28	TRBJ2-2	CASSWRRELTGELFF
TRBV3-1	TRBJ2-1	CASSQLGMQANEQFF
TRBV4-1	TRBJ2-1	CASSQDAIGPWGEQFF
TRBV20-1	TRBJ2-3	CSAREGSGSTDTQYF
TRBV6-8	TRBJ2-2	CASKFRGGGHDTGELFF
TRBV3-1	TRBJ2-1	CASSDLMTSGEQFF
TRBV12-3/TRBV12-4	TRBJ1-2	CASSLGHTNYGYTF
TRBV3-1	TRBJ1-2	CASSPNLVGGYTF
TRBV3-1	TRBJ2-3	CASSQSPPQVDTQYF
TRBV5-1	TRBJ1-1	CASSQQSNTEAFF
TRBV4-1	TRBJ2-3	CASSQDRGGFTTDTQYF
TRBV12-3/TRBV12-4	TRBJ2-5	CASSKGQGEETQYF
TRBV3-1	TRBJ1-1	CASSQVPSKVTEAFF
TRBV5-1	TRBJ2-1	CASSLGQGTYNEQFF
TRBV18	TRBJ2-1	CASSGGRPHNEQFF
TRBV19	TRBJ2-1	CASSIVRTTPYNEQFF
TRBV12-3/TRBV12-4	TRBJ2-1	CASSLMGLYKGEQFF
TRBV20-1	TRBJ2-3	CSARDQGRGDATDTQYF
TRBV29-1	TRBJ2-3	CSARRTSGKRTDTDTQYF
TRBV2	TRBJ2-1	CASRDRQGAGNEQFF
TRBV5-1	TRBJ2-3	CASSPGTDGATDTQYF
TRBV5-5	TRBJ2-1	CASSLAQGAYNEQFF
TRBV6-1	TRBJ2-5	CASSEVPAAKETQYF
TRBV29-1	TRBJ2-7	CSVGGDSTYEQYF
TRBV5-1	TRBJ2-7	CASSLGASGSSYEQYF
TRBV18	TRBJ2-7	CASSSGQGPSEQYF
TRBV19	TRBJ1-1	CASSPPQGAHTEAFF
TRBV12-3/TRBV12-4	TRBJ2-7	CASSLTGDGYEQYF
TRBV5-1	TRBJ2-1	CASSLLLAGVGDEQFF
TRBV7-9	TRBJ1-1	CASSLTGQRNTEAFF
TRBV20-1	TRBJ2-5	CSAIPTSGGAGETQYF
TRBV4-2	TRBJ2-1	CASSQTPAGGFVEQFF
TRBV20-1	TRBJ2-1	CSARGNRENEQFF
TRBV11-1	TRBJ2-1	CASSLVQVSNEQFF
TRBV27	TRBJ2-1	CASSFLSGTGLSSYNEQFF